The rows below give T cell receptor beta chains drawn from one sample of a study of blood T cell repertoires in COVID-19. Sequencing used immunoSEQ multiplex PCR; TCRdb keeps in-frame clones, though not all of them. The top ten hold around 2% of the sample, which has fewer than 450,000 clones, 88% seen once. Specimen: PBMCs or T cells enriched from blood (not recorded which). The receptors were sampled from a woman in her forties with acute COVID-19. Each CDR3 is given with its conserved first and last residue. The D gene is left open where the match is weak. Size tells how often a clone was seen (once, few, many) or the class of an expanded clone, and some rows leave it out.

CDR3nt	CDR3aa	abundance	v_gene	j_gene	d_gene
TGTGCCAGCAGCCCGGGGGTGAGCGGGGAGCTGTTTTTT	CASSPGVSGELFF	once	TRBV11-3	TRBJ2-2	.
TGTGCCAGCGCTAGACAGGGGCATCCTTCACCCCTCCACTTT	CASARQGHPSPLHF	once	TRBV25-1	TRBJ1-6	TRBD1
TGTGCCAGCAGCTTAGCGAGAGGGCAGGAGAACACCGGGGAGCTGTTTTTT	CASSLARGQENTGELFF	.	TRBV7-8	TRBJ2-2	.
TGTGCCAGCAGCGCGGGACAGGGGCCTCCTAATGAAAAACTGTTTTTT	CASSAGQGPPNEKLFF	.	TRBV9	TRBJ1-4	TRBD1
TGTGCCAGCAAAGGACAGAATATTAATCAGCCCCAGCATTTT	CASKGQNINQPQHF	few	TRBV2	TRBJ1-5	.
TGTGCCAGCAGGCCCCCAGGGGGCTTTAGCTATGGCTACACCTTC	CASRPPGGFSYGYTF	.	TRBV6-5	TRBJ1-2	TRBD1
TGCAGCGTGCTTGGGGACAGAAAGCATAGCAATCAGCCCCAGCATTTT	CSVLGDRKHSNQPQHF	.	TRBV29-1	TRBJ1-5	TRBD1
TGTGCCAGCAGTTTTTTCGGGACAGGGGTATCCCTACGAGAGCAGTACTTC	CASSFFGTGVSLREQYF	.	TRBV28	TRBJ2-7	TRBD1
TGTGCCATCAGGGGAGACATGAACACTGAAGCTTTCTTT	CAIRGDMNTEAFF	.	TRBV10-3	TRBJ1-1	.
TGCGCCAGCAGTCAATCCAGGCCCAAGGGGGCGCAGGACTATGGCTACACCTTC	CASSQSRPKGAQDYGYTF	.	TRBV23-1	TRBJ1-2	TRBD1
TGTGCCACCAGTGACCCCGGGACAGGTGAAAAACTGTTTTTT	CATSDPGTGEKLFF	.	TRBV24-1	TRBJ1-4	TRBD1
TGTGCCAGCAGCTTAGCGTGGACAGGGAGCCACGAGCAGTACTTC	CASSLAWTGSHEQYF	.	TRBV7-2	TRBJ2-7	TRBD1
TGTGCAAGTCGCTCAACGACAGGGGTCGAGGATACGCAGTATTTT	CASRSTTGVEDTQYF	.	TRBV12-2	TRBJ2-3	.
TGTGCCAGCTCACCACCGGGCAGGGAGGAACAAAATACGCAGTATTTT	CASSPPGREEQNTQYF	.	TRBV18	TRBJ2-3	.
TGTGCCAGTAGCACGGGTATTGGTGGCAATCAGCCCCAGCATTTT	CASSTGIGGNQPQHF	.	TRBV19	TRBJ1-5	.
TGTGCCAGCAGCTTAGGGGAAGACCGGGACAGGCTGGGTGGCTACACCTTC	CASSLGEDRDRLGGYTF	once	TRBV7-9	TRBJ1-2	TRBD1
TGCGCCAGCAGCTTAGCTGCGGGGGGGTTTGAGCAGTTCTTC	CASSLAAGGFEQFF	.	TRBV5-1	TRBJ2-1	TRBD2
TGTGCCAGCAGCTTAGGCCGGGAAAGGGTCGGGGAAAAACTGTTTTTT	CASSLGRERVGEKLFF	.	TRBV13	TRBJ1-4	.
TGTGCCAGCAGCAGACAGGCTGAGTACACCATATATTTT	CASSRQAEYTIYF	once	TRBV6-5	TRBJ1-3	.
TGTGCCAGCAGCTCCCCCTTGGGGGGGCCGGGGACCGGGGAGCTGTTTTTT	CASSSPLGGPGTGELFF	.	TRBV5-5	TRBJ2-2	.
TGTGCTAGTGGCCTTATGACAGGGCCGAACTCCTACAATGAGCAGTTCTTC	CASGLMTGPNSYNEQFF	once	TRBV12-5	TRBJ2-1	TRBD1
TGTGCCAGCTCACTAGGGACAGTGAACACTGAAGCTTTCTTT	CASSLGTVNTEAFF	.	TRBV18	TRBJ1-1	TRBD1
TGTGCCTGGAGTGGGACAGCTAAAGCTTTCTTT	CAWSGTAKAFF	.	TRBV30	TRBJ1-1	.
TGTGCCAGCAGTTTATACCGGAATCAGCCCCAGCATTTT	CASSLYRNQPQHF	.	TRBV27	TRBJ1-5	.
TGTGCCGTACGGGACTTTCTGAACTATGGCTACACCTTC	CAVRDFLNYGYTF	.	TRBV19	TRBJ1-2	.
TGTGCCAGCAGCTTGCTTAGGAGCGGGGGTACCTACAATGAGCAGTTCTTC	CASSLLRSGGTYNEQFF	.	TRBV5-6	TRBJ2-1	TRBD2
TGCGCCAGCAGCTGGGAGGGACAGGGGTCCTACGAGCAGTACTTC	CASSWEGQGSYEQYF	few	TRBV5-1	TRBJ2-7	TRBD1
TGCGCCAGCAGCACCACGGGGGTTAGGAACACTGAAGCTTTCTTT	CASSTTGVRNTEAFF	once	TRBV4-1	TRBJ1-1	.
TGTGCCACTCAACGGGGGAGCACAGATACGCAGTATTTT	CATQRGSTDTQYF	.	TRBV15	TRBJ2-3	.
TGCGCCAGCAGCCAAGGGACAGGGCGTAACTATGGCTACACCTTC	CASSQGTGRNYGYTF	.	TRBV5-1	TRBJ1-2	TRBD1
TGCGCCAGCAGCCAAGATCCCCGACAGGGGCCGCCATTCTATGGCTACACCTTC	CASSQDPRQGPPFYGYTF	.	TRBV4-1	TRBJ1-2	TRBD1
TGTGCCAGCTCACCTGTTGGACAGGGGCTGAATTCACCCCTCCACTTT	CASSPVGQGLNSPLHF	.	TRBV18	TRBJ1-6	TRBD1
TGCGCCAGCAGCTCCGGACAGCTCAATCAGCCCCAGCATTTT	CASSSGQLNQPQHF	.	TRBV5-1	TRBJ1-5	.
TGTGCCAGCAGCGTAGGCGACTACTCTGGAAACACCATATATTTT	CASSVGDYSGNTIYF	.	TRBV9	TRBJ1-3	.
TGCAGTGCTAGTAGGCCAGCGGGGGGGGATTTCACAGATACGCAGTATTTT	CSASRPAGGDFTDTQYF	.	TRBV20-1	TRBJ2-3	TRBD2
TGTGCCAGTAGTATCGCCGGGGGGAACAATCAGCCCCAGCATTTT	CASSIAGGNNQPQHF	.	TRBV19	TRBJ1-5	.
TGTGCCTGGACCCCACCGCGGGGAGGGTATAAGGGTGGCTACACCTTC	CAWTPPRGGYKGGYTF	once	TRBV30	TRBJ1-2	.
TGTGCCAGCAGCTTGATCGCCCCCCCGGGGGGAGAGCAGTACTTC	CASSLIAPPGGEQYF	.	TRBV7-6	TRBJ2-7	TRBD2
TGTGCCAGCAGCTTATCACTCGCGCCCAACCAAGAGACCCAGTACTTC	CASSLSLAPNQETQYF	.	TRBV7-2	TRBJ2-5	.
TGCAGCGTTACCTCTAGCGGGGAAGAGACCCAGTACTTC	CSVTSSGEETQYF	.	TRBV29-1	TRBJ2-5	TRBD2
TGCGCCAGCAGCTTCAACGCGGACACTGAAGCTTTCTTT	CASSFNADTEAFF	.	TRBV5-1	TRBJ1-1	.
TGTGCCAGCAGCTTAGATTCGACAGGGAGTTATGAGCAGTTCTTC	CASSLDSTGSYEQFF	.	TRBV11-2	TRBJ2-1	TRBD1
TGCGCCAGCGGCCTGGGCGGGGGGGCAACAGATACGCAGTATTTT	CASGLGGGATDTQYF	.	TRBV5-1	TRBJ2-3	TRBD2
TGTGCCAGCAGCTCTGCAGGAATCTCTGGAAACACCATATATTTT	CASSSAGISGNTIYF	few	TRBV7-9	TRBJ1-3	.
TGCACCCGGAGGGGAAATCAGCCCCAGCATTTT	CTRRGNQPQHF	.	TRBV20-1	TRBJ1-5	.
TGTGCCAGCAGAACAGGGGGAGAGACCCAGTACTTC	CASRTGGETQYF	.	TRBV7-9	TRBJ2-5	TRBD1
TGTGCCAGTAGTGCAATCCGGGACAGGGTTCAGCCCCAGCATTTT	CASSAIRDRVQPQHF	.	TRBV19	TRBJ1-5	TRBD1
TGTGCCAGCAGGGACGATTCTGCGTACGGCTACACCTTC	CASRDDSAYGYTF	.	TRBV6-4	TRBJ1-2	.